The 3 T cell receptor beta chains in this list originate from one sample, sequenced in a study of CD8 T cells in ankylosing spondylitis. TCRdb reprocessed the 5' RACE reads via MiXCR and lists one record per CDR3 protein. The profile shows nearly 350,000 distinct CDR3 sequences, under 15% of them singletons. The sequenced sample consisted of blood, either unsorted or a sorted T cell fraction (not recorded which). All receptors come from a male donor with ankylosing spondylitis or in good health (not recorded which).

The chain is built from TRBV27 and TRBJ2-1; TRBD2 matches 10 bases. V trimming: 3 bases; J trimming: 4 bases; junction bases outside the gene matches: 6. Per the germline V gene, CDR1 is MNHEY and CDR2 is SMNVEV (reference sequence). CDR3 size: 16 residues. CDR3 in DNA: TGTGCCAGCAGTTTTGGTGGACTAGCGGTTTACAATGAGCAGTTCTTC. As protein: CASSFGGLAVYNEQFF.

This clonotype was seen a handful of times. J is TRBJ2-5 and V is TRBV25-1; D gene uncertain. In germline, CDR1 is MGHDK, CDR2 SYGVNS. This CDR3 has 13 residues. Trimming removed 0 bases from V and 5 bases from J, with 7 bases in between. This CDR3 is CASSEYGLETQYF. CDR3 coding DNA: TGTGCCAGCAGTGAATATGGCTTGGAGACCCAGTACTTC.

This chain links TRBV5-1 with TRBJ2-1; TRBD2 matches 10 bases. The CDR3 loop spans 16 amino acids. V lost 2 bases to trimming and J lost 5 bases; unmatched junction nucleotides: 7. Per the germline V gene, CDR1 is SGHRS and CDR2 is YFSETQ. The DNA for the CDR3 is TGCGCCAGCAGCTTAGCGGGAGGGCCCCTACACAATGAGCAGTTCTTC. It specifies CASSLAGGPLHNEQFF.